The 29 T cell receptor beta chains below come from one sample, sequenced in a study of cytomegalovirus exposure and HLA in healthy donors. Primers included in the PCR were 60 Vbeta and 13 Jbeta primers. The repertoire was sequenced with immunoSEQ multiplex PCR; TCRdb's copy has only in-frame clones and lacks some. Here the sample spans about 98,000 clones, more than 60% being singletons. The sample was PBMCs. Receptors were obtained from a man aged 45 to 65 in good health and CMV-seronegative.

DNA of the CDR3: TGTGCCAGCTCACCGTCCAGTTTTTTCTACGAGCAGTACTTC. Translation gives CASSPSSFFYEQYF. The J gene is TRBJ2-7, the V gene TRBV18, with D unclear. CDR3 length: 14 amino acids. The ends were cut back, 3 bases at V and 3 bases at J, with 12 bases in the middle. CDR1 is KGHSH, CDR2 LQKENI, per germline.

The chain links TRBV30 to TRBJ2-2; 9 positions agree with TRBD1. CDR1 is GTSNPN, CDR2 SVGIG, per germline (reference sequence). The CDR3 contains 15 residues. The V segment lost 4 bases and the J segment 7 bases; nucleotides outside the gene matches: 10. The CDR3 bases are TGTGCCTGGACTCCCGGGACAGGGTTCGTCGGGGAGCTGTTTTTT. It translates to CAWTPGTGFVGELFF. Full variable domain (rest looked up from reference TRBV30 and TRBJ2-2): SQTIHQWPATLVQPVGSPLSLECTVEGTSNPNLYWYRQAAGRGLQLLFYSVGIGQISSEVPQNLSASRPQDRQFILSSKKLLLSDSGFYLCAWTPGTGFVGELFFGEGSRLTVL.

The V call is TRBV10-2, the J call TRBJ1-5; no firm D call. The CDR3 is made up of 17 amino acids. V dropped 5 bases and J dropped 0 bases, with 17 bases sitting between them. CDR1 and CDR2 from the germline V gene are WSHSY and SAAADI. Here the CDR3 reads CASSSSLPANSNQPQHF. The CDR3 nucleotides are TGCGCCAGCAGTTCGTCTCTGCCCGCGAATAGCAATCAGCCCCAGCATTTT.

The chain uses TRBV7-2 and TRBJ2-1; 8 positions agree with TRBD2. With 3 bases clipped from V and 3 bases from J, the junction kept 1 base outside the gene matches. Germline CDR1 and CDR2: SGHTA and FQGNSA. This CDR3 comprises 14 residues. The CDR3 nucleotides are TGTGCCAGCAGCTTGGGACTAGTCTACAATGAGCAGTTCTTC. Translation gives CASSLGLVYNEQFF.

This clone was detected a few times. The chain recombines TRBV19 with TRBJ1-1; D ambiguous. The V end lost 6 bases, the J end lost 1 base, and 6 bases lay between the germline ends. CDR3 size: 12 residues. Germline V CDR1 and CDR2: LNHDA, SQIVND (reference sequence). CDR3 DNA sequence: TGTGCCAGTAGCCTTAGGAACACTGAAGCTTTCTTT. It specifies CASSLRNTEAFF.

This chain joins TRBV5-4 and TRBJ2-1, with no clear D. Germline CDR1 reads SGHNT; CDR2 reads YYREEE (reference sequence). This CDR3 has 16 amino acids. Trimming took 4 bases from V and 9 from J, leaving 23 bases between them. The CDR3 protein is CASSPRISSTPSEQFF. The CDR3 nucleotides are TGTGCCAGCAGCCCCCGGATTAGCTCTACCCCTAGTGAGCAGTTCTTC.

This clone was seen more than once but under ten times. In DNA, the CDR3 is TGTGCCAGCAGTTCCCAGATCGGGGGTGGCGGGGAGCTGTTTTTT. As protein: CASSSQIGGGGELFF. The gene calls are TRBV28 and TRBJ2-2, with a tentative D call TRBD2 (6 bases). This CDR3 region has 15 residues. The V gene lost 4 bases and the J gene lost 7 bases, with 16 bases spanning the gap. The germline CDR1 and CDR2 sequences are MDHEN and SYDVKM.

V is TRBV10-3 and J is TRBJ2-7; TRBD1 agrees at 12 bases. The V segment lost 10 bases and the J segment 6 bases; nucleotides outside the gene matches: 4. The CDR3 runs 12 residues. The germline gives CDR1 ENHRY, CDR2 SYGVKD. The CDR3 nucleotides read TGTGCCAACGGGGACAGGGGGCCCGAGCAGTACTTC. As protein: CANGDRGPEQYF.

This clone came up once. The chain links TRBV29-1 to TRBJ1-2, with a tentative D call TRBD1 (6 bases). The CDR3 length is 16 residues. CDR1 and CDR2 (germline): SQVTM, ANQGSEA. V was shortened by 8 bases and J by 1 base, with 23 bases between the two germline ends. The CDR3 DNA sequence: TGCAGCCCGCGTGCGGGGGGCCCTTTCCTTAACTATGGCTACACCTTC. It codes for CSPRAGGPFLNYGYTF.

CDR3 nucleotides: TGTGCCAGCAGCTCCGGGACAGGCCCGGGGGGCACAGATACGCAGTATTTT. It yields the protein CASSSGTGPGGTDTQYF. This chain joins TRBV11-3 and TRBJ2-3; TRBD1 agrees at 8 bases. The CDR3 totals 17 residues. Germline V gives CDR1 SGHNT, CDR2 YENEEA. V shed 4 bases, J shed 1 base, and the junction held 10 bases outside the gene matches.

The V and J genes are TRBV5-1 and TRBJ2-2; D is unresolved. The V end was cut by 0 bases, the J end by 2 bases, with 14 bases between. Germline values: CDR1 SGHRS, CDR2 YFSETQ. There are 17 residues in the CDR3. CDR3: CASSLGSQLINTGELFF. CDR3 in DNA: TGCGCCAGCAGCTTGGGGTCCCAACTTATTAACACCGGGGAGCTGTTTTTT.

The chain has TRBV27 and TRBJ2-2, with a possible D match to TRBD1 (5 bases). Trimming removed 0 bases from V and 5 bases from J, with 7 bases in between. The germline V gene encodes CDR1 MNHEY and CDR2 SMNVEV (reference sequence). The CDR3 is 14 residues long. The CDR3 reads CASSLSRVTGELFF. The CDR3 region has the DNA TGTGCCAGCAGTTTATCCAGGGTAACCGGGGAGCTGTTTTTT.

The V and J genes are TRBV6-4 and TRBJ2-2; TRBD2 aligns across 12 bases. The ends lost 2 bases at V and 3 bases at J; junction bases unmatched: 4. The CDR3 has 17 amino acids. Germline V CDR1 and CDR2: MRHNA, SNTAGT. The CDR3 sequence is CASSDRTSGAHTGELFF. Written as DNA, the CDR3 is TGTGCCAGCAGTGACAGGACTAGCGGGGCCCACACCGGGGAGCTGTTTTTT.

CDR3 region: CASSFGREFTQYF. The CDR3 nucleotides read TGTGCCAGCAGCTTCGGGCGGGAGTTTACGCAGTATTTT. The genes are TRBV11-3 and TRBJ2-3; TRBD2 matches at 7 bases. The trim removed 3 bases at V and 8 bases at J, leaving 5 bases unmatched. Per germline, CDR1 SGHNT and CDR2 YENEEA. This CDR3 region has 13 residues.

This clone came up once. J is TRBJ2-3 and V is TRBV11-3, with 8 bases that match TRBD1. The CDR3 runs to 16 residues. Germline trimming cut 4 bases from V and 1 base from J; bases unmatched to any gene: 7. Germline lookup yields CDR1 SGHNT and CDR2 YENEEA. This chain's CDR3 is CASSSWTGLGTDTQYF. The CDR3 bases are TGTGCCAGCAGCTCATGGACAGGGTTGGGCACAGATACGCAGTATTTT.

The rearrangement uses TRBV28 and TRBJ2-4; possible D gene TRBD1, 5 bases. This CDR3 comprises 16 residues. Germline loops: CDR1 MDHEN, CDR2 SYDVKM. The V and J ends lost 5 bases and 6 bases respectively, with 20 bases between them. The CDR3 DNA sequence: TGTGCCAGCAGTCGCCCGGACACCGACCGGACAAACATTCAGTACTTC. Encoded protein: CASSRPDTDRTNIQYF.

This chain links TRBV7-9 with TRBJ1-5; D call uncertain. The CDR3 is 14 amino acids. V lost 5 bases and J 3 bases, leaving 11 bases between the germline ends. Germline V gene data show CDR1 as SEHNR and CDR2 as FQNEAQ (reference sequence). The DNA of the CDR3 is TGTGCCAGCAGCGTGGACGGGAACAATCAGCCCCAGCATTTT. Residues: CASSVDGNNQPQHF.

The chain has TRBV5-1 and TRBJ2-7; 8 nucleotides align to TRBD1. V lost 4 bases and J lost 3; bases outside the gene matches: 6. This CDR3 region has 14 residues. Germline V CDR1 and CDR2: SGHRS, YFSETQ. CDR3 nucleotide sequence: TGCGCCAGCAGCCCACGGACAGGGATCTACGAGCAGTACTTC. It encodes CASSPRTGIYEQYF. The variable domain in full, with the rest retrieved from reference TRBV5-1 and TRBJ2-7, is KAGVTQTPRYLIKTRGQQVTLSCSPISGHRSVSWYQQTPGQGLQFLFEYFSETQRNKGNFPGRFSGRQFSNSRSEMNVSTLELGDSALYLCASSPRTGIYEQYFGPGTRLTVT.

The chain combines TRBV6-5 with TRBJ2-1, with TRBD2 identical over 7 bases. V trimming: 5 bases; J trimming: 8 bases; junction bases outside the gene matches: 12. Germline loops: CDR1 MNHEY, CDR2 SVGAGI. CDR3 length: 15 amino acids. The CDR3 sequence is CASSPARGLIYEQFF. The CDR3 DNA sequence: TGTGCCAGCAGTCCGGCCCGGGGACTAATATATGAGCAGTTCTTC.

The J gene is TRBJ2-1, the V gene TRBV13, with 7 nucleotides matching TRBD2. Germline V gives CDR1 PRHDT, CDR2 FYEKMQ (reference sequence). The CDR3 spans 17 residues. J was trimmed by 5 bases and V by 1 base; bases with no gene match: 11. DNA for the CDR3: TGTGCCAGCAGCTTAGTTGGCTTAGGCGGGAGCCACAATGAGCAGTTCTTC. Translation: CASSLVGLGGSHNEQFF.

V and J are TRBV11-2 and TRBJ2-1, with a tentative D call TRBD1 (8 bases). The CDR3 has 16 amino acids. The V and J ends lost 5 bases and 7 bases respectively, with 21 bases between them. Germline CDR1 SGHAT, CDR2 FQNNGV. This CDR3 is CASSEGRGLGRNEQFF. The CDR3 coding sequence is TGTGCCAGCAGCGAAGGCAGGGGGCTCGGGAGGAATGAGCAGTTCTTC.

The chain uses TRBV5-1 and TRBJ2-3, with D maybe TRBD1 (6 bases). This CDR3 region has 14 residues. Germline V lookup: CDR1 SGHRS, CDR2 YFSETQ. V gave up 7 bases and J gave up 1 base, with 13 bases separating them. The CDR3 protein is CASAGKGGTDTQYF. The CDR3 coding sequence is TGCGCCAGCGCCGGGAAGGGGGGCACAGATACGCAGTATTTT. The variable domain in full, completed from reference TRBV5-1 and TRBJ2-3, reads KAGVTQTPRYLIKTRGQQVTLSCSPISGHRSVSWYQQTPGQGLQFLFEYFSETQRNKGNFPGRFSGRQFSNSRSEMNVSTLELGDSALYLCASAGKGGTDTQYFGPGTRLTVL.

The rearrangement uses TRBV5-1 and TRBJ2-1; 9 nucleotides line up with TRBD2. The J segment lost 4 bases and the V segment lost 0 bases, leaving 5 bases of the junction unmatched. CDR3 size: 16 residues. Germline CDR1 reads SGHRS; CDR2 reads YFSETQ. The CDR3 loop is CASSLVAGGHYNEQFF. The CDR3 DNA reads TGCGCCAGCAGCTTGGTTGCGGGGGGGCATTACAATGAGCAGTTCTTC.

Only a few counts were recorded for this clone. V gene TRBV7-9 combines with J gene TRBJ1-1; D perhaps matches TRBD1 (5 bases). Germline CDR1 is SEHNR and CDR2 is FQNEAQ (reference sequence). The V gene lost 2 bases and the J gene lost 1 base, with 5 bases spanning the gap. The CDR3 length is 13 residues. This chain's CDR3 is CASSLQGNTEAFF. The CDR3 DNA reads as TGTGCCAGCAGCTTACAGGGGAACACTGAAGCTTTCTTT.

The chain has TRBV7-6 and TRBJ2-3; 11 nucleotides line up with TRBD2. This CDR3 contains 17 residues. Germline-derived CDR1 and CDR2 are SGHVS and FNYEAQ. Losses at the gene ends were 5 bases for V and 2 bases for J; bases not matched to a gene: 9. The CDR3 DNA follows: TGTGCCAGCAGCCCCTTCGCTAGCGGGGGGATCACAGATACGCAGTATTTT. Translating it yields CASSPFASGGITDTQYF.

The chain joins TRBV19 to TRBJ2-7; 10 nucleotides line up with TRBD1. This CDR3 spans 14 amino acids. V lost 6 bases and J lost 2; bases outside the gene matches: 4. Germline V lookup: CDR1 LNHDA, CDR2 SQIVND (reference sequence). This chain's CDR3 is CASRLGTGAYEQYF. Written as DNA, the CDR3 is TGTGCCAGTAGGCTCGGGACAGGGGCCTACGAGCAGTACTTC.

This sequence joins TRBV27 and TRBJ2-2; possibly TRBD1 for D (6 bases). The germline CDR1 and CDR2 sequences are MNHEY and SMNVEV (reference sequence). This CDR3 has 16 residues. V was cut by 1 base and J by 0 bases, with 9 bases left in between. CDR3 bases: TGTGCCAGCAGTTTATTAGCAGGGGCGAACACCGGGGAGCTGTTTTTT. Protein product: CASSLLAGANTGELFF.

The DNA of the CDR3 is TGTGCCAGCAGCTTGTTACAGGCCTACAATGAGCAGTTCTTC. Translating gives CASSLLQAYNEQFF. This chain joins TRBV5-6 and TRBJ2-1; a weak D match, TRBD1 (5 bases). Between the trimmed V and J ends, which lost 1 base and 2 bases, there was a span of 7 bases. Germline CDR1 SGHDT, CDR2 YYEEEE. This CDR3 contains 14 residues.

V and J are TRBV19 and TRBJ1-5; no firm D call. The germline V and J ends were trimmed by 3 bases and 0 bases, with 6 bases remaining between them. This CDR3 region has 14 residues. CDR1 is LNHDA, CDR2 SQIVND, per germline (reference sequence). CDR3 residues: CASSIQASNQPQHF. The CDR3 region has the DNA TGTGCCAGTAGTATCCAGGCTAGCAATCAGCCCCAGCATTTT.